This entry concerns a single T cell receptor (beta chain). This entry belongs to a study of blood T cell repertoires in COVID-19. The CDR3 is 13 residues long. Trimming removed 8 bases from V and 3 bases from J; junction bases left unmatched: 5. Germline values: CDR1 MNHNY, CDR2 SVGAGI (reference sequence). Clones were read by immunoSEQ multiplex PCR, and TCRdb kept only the in-frame ones, dropping some. The profile shows about 190,000 clones, 86% of them singletons. Cohorts were based on clinical histories the participants reported. The receptor was isolated from a woman aged 25-40 years who had recovered from COVID-19. The sequencing sample was made of PBMCs or T cells enriched from blood (not recorded which). The chain carries TRBV6-6 and TRBJ2-3, with 7 nucleotides matching TRBD2. The CDR3 is CASGGGLTDTQYF. As DNA, the CDR3 is TGTGCCAGCGGCGGGGGACTTACAGATACGCAGTATTTT.